This TCR beta chain originates from a study of technical replicates of blood from several donors. V lost 0 bases, J lost 2 bases, and 11 bases lay in between. CDR1 and CDR2 (germline): SGDLS, YYNGEE. This CDR3 is built from 16 residues. Clones were read by immunoSEQ multiplex PCR, and TCRdb kept only the in-frame ones, dropping some. Among about 93,000 clones listed, 95% were seen once. The material sequenced was T cells isolated from PBMCs. V and J are TRBV9 and TRBJ2-2, with D possibly matching TRBD1 (5 bases). This receptor was identified in a human donor in good health. The CDR3 reads CASSVEIGQNTGELFF. DNA of the CDR3: TGTGCCAGCAGCGTAGAAATCGGACAAAACACCGGGGAGCTGTTTTTT.